Detailed here is one T cell receptor (beta chain). Antigen specificity is unknown. The data were taken from a study of CXCR3-negative and CXCR3-positive naive CD8 T cells. For the study at large: The libraries together contributed 120 million to 150 million TRB reads, each supplying about 1.5 +/- 0.3 million.

The authors prepared UMI-labeled TRB cDNA libraries by 5' RACE. TCRdb reworked the 5' RACE reads into one entry per CDR3 protein, no DNA. The specimen's table records 150,000 or so distinct CDR3 sequences. Study-wide results and limits: Naive cells positive for CXCR3 carried more hydrophobic TRB CDR3s than CXCR3-negative ones. Naive cells, whether CXCR3-negative or CXCR3-positive, had similar TRBV-TRBJ usage, while memory cells differed.

A CD45RO-CCR7+CD27+CD95- phenotype identified naive CD8+ T cells. The germline V gene has CDR1 SGHAT and CDR2 FQNNGV. The CDR3 is 15 residues long. This receptor was taken from a human donor in good health. Some clones in this sample may be carry-over from other donors' samples. The sequencing input was naive CXCR3+ CD8+ T cells from blood. Stated subset: CD45RO-CCR7+CD27+CD95- naive CD8+ T cells expressing CXCR3 (TNR3+). The chain employs TRBV11-2 and TRBJ2-2. CDR3 residues: CASSLFGPNTGELFF.